A single sample gave rise to the 6 T cell receptor beta chains below, sequenced in a study of Graves' ophthalmopathy and Graves' hyperthyroidism. Scientists amplified the TCR beta CDR3 regions from RNA transcripts. Second-round multiplex PCR followed a first-round RT-PCR using HTBI primers. TCRdb reprocessed the multiplex PCR reads via MiXCR and lists one record per CDR3 protein. Counted here are 600,000 to 950,000 distinct CDR3 sequences, 40% occurring once; the ten biggest clones make up about 40%. The sequencing input was peripheral blood. The receptors shown here come from an adult man with Graves' ophthalmopathy.

Only a few counts were recorded for this clonotype. This chain connects TRBV27 to TRBJ1-1, with a tentative D call TRBD1 (6 bases). Germline CDR1 MNHEY, CDR2 SMNVEV (reference sequence). V dropped 7 bases and J dropped 5 bases, with 17 bases sitting between them. This CDR3 is built from 14 residues. The CDR3 sequence: CASTGTGFRTEAFF. The CDR3 DNA reads TGTGCCAGCACCGGAACAGGGTTTCGGACTGAAGCTTTCTTT.

This sequence joins TRBV6-1 and TRBJ1-4; TRBD1 agrees at 9 bases. V was clipped by 9 bases and J by 3 bases; unmatched bases: 5. CDR1 and CDR2 (germline): MNHNS, SASEGT. The length of the CDR3 is 14 residues. The CDR3 protein is CASDRGLSNEKLFF. In DNA form, the CDR3 reads TGTGCCAGTGACAGGGGGTTGTCTAATGAAAAACTGTTTTTT.

This chain links TRBV12-3 or TRBV12-4 with TRBJ1-6; tentative D call: TRBD1 (5 bases). Trimming removed 3 bases at V and 7 bases at J, with 19 bases between. This CDR3 comprises 17 residues. The DNA of the CDR3 is TGTGCCAGCAGTTTTTTCAGCGCGGCAGGGTGGAATTCACCCCTCCACTTT. Translating gives CASSFFSAAGWNSPLHF.

This chain uses TRBV7-2 with TRBJ2-2, with D perhaps TRBD1 (5 bases). The V and J ends lost 4 bases and 1 base respectively, with 22 bases between them. The CDR3 contains 19 residues. The germline CDR1 and CDR2 sequences are SGHTA and FQGNSA. CDR3 protein: CASSSKADKALRNTGELFF. The CDR3 DNA reads TGTGCCAGCAGCTCTAAGGCGGACAAGGCCTTAAGGAACACCGGGGAGCTGTTTTTT.

This clonotype was seen many times. The chain combines TRBV7-9 with TRBJ2-7; 7 bases are shared with TRBD1. J was trimmed by 1 base and V by 4 bases; bases with no gene match: 4. Germline CDR1 SEHNR, CDR2 FQNEAQ (reference sequence). There are 14 residues in the CDR3. In nucleotides, the CDR3 is TGTGCCAGCAGCTGGGGGACAGTTTCCTACGAGCAGTACTTC. Its translation: CASSWGTVSYEQYF.

This clonotype was seen only once. The chain couples TRBV20-1 to TRBJ1-5, with D maybe TRBD1 (6 bases). Between the trimmed V and J ends, which lost 4 bases and 1 base, there was a span of 14 bases. Germline CDR1 DFQATT, CDR2 SNEGSKA (reference sequence). This CDR3 has 15 amino acids. Here the CDR3 DNA reads TGCAGTGCTATGAGAGGGGGTGAAAGCAATCAGCCCCAGCATTTT. This encodes CSAMRGGESNQPQHF.